This T cell receptor beta chain was retrieved from a study of cytomegalovirus exposure and HLA in healthy donors. Study-wide background: The study's early data release held 75 million to 95 million unique TCRs from HLA-typed donors. Genotyping showed around 80% of approximately 430 donors falling in the Caucasian-associated ancestry cluster.

Note on this clone: The antigen remains undetermined.

Study conclusions and caveats: Data from an earlier analysis indicated that most TCR beta V segments were productive either about 87% or about 30% of the time. It was reported in a later analysis that an Asian-associated ancestry cluster showed fewer N-insertions than the roughly 670-donor mean.

PCR employed 60 Vbeta and 13 Jbeta primers. Assay: immunoSEQ multiplex PCR; the TCRdb copy retains only in-frame clones and omits some. The repertoire holds some 180,000 clones, around three quarters seen once, with approximately 4.7% in the top ten. Germline CDR1 reads DFQATT; CDR2 reads SNEGSKA (reference sequence). This CDR3 contains 11 residues. Trimming left V 3 bases short and J 6 bases short, with 6 bases between. Specimen: PBMCs. This TCR derives from a woman aged 25 to 45 in good health and CMV-seropositive. V usage is TRBV20-1 and J usage is TRBJ2-1, with D possibly being TRBD2 (6 bases). The CDR3 nucleotides are TGCAGTGCTAGCGGGGGCAATGAGCAGTTCTTC. It translates to CSASGGNEQFF.